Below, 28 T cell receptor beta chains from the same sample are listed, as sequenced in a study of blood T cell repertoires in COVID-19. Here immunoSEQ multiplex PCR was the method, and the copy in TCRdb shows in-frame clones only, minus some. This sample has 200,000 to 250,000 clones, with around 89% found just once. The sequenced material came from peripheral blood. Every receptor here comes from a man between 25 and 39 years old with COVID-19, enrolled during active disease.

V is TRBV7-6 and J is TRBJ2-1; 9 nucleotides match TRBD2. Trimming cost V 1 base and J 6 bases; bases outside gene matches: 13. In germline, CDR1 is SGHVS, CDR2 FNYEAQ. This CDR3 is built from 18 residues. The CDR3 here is CASSLDGSGLALSNEQFF. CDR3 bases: TGTGCCAGCAGCTTAGACGGGTCGGGACTAGCATTAAGCAATGAGCAGTTCTTC.

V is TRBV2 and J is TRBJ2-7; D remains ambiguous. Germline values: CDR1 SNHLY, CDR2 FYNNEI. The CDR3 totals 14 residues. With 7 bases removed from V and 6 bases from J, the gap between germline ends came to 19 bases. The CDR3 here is CASTQRVVLSEQYF. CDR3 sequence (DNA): TGTGCCAGCACTCAACGGGTAGTTTTAAGCGAGCAGTACTTC.

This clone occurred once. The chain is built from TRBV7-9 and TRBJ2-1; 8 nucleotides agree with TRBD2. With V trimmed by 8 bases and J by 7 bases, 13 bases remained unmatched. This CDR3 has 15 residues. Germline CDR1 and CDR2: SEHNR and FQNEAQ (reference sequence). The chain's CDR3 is CASAPPGGRMNEQFF. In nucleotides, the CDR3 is TGTGCCAGCGCACCCCCGGGCGGGAGGATGAATGAGCAGTTCTTC.

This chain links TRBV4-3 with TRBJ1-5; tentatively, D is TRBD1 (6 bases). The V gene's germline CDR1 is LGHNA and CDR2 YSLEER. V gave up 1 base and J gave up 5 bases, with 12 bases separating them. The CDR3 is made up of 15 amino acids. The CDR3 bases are TGCGCCAGCAGCCAAGTTTCGGCAGGGGATCAGCCCCAGCATTTT. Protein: CASSQVSAGDQPQHF.

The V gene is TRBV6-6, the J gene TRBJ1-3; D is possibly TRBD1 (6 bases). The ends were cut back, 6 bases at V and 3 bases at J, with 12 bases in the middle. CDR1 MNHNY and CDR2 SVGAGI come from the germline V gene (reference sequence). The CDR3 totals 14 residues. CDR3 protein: CASSRGSGGNTIYF. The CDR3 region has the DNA TGTGCCAGCAGCAGGGGATCGGGTGGAAACACCATATATTTT.

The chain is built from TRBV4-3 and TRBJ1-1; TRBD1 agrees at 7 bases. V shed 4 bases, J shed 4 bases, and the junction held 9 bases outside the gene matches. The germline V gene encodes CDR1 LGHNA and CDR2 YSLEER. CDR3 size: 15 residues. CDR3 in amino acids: CASSRHSTGATEAFF. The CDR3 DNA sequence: TGCGCCAGCAGCCGACACAGTACAGGGGCCACTGAAGCTTTCTTT.

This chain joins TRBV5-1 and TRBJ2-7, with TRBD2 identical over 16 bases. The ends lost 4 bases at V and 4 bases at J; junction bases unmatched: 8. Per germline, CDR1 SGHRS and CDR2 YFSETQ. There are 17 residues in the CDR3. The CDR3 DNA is TGCGCCAGCAGCCTTGACCAGGGACTAGCGGGGGGGTACGAGCAGTACTTC. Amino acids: CASSLDQGLAGGYEQYF.

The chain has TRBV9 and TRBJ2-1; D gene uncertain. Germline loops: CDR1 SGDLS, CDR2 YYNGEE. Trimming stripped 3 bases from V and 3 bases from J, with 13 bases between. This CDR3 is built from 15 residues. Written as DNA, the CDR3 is TGTGCCAGCAGCGCCGCCAAAGCCCACTACAATGAGCAGTTCTTC. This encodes CASSAAKAHYNEQFF.

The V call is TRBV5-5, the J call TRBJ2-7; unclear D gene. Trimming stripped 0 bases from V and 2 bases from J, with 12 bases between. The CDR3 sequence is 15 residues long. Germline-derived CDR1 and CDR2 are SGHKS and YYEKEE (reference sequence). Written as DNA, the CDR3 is TGTGCCAGCAGCTTGGCCGTCAGTCAAACCTACGAGCAGTACTTC. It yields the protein CASSLAVSQTYEQYF.

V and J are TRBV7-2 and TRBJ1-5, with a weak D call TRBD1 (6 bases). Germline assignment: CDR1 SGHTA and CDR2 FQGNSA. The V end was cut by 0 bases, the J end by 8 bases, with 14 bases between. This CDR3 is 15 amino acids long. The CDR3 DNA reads TGTGCCAGCAGCTTAGCCCTAACAGGGCAGGAGCCCCAGCATTTT. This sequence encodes CASSLALTGQEPQHF.

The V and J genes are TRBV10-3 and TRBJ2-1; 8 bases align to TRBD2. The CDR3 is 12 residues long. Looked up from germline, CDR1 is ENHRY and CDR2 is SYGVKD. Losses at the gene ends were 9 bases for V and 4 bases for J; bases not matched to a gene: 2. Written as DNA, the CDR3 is TGTGCCATTGGGACTAGTTACAATGAGCAGTTCTTC. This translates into CAIGTSYNEQFF.

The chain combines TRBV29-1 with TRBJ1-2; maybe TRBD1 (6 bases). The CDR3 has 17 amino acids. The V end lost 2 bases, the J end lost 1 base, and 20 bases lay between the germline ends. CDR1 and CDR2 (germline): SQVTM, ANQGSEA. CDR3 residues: CSVETVRPEGGNYGYTF. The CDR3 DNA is TGCAGCGTTGAAACCGTGCGCCCGGAAGGGGGTAACTATGGCTACACCTTC. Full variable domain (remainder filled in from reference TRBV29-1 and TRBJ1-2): SAVISQKPSRDICQRGTSLTIQCQVDSQVTMMFWYRQQPGQSLTLIATANQGSEATYESGFVIDKFPISRPNLTFSTLTVSNMSPEDSSIYLCSVETVRPEGGNYGYTFGSGTRLTVV.

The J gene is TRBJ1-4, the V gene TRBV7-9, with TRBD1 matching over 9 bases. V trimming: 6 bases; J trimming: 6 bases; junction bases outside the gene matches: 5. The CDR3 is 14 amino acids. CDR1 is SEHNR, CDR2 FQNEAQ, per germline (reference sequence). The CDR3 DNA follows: TGTGCCAGCAGTAAACAGGGGGCATATGAAAAACTGTTTTTT. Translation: CASSKQGAYEKLFF.

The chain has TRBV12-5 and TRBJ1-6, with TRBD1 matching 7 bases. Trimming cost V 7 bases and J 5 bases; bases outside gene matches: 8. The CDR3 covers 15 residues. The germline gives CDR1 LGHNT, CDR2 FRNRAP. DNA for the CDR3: TGTGCTAGTGCCGAGCAGGGGGTAAATAATTCACCCCTCCACTTT. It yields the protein CASAEQGVNNSPLHF. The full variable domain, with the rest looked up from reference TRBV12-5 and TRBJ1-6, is DARVTQTPRHKVTEMGQEVTMRCQPILGHNTVFWYRQTMMQGLELLAYFRNRAPLDDSGMPKDRFSAEMPDATLATLKIQPSEPRDSAVYFCASAEQGVNNSPLHFGNGTRLTVT.

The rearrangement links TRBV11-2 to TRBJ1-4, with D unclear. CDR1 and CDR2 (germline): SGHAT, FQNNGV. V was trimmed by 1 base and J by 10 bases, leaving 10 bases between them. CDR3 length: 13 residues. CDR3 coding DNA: TGTGCCAGCAGCTTAGGGGAGGATGGAAAACTGTTTTTT. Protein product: CASSLGEDGKLFF.

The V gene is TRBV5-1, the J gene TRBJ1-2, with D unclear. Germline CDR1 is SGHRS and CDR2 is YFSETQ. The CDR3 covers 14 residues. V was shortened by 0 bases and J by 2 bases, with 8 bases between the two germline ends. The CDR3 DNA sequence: TGCGCCAGCAGCTTGGAACAGCCCAACTATGGCTACACCTTC. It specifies CASSLEQPNYGYTF.

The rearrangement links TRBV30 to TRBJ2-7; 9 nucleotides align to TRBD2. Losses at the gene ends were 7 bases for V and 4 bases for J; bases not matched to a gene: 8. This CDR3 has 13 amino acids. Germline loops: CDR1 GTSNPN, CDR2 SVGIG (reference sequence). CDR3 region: CASRPAGGYEQYF. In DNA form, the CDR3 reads TGTGCCTCCCGTCCAGCGGGAGGTTACGAGCAGTACTTC.

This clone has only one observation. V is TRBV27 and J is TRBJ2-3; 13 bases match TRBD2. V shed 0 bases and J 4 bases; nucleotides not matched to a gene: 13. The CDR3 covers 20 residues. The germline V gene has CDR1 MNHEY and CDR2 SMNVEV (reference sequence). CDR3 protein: CASSLSVRPGLAGVADTQYF. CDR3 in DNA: TGTGCCAGCAGTTTATCGGTTCGGCCAGGACTAGCGGGAGTAGCAGATACGCAGTATTTT.

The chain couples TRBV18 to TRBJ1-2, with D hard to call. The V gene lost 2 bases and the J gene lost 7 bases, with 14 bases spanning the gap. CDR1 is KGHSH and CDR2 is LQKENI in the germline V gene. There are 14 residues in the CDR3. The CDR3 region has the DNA TGTGCCAGCTCACCAACCCCGGGGTCTCTTGGCTACACCTTC. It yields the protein CASSPTPGSLGYTF.

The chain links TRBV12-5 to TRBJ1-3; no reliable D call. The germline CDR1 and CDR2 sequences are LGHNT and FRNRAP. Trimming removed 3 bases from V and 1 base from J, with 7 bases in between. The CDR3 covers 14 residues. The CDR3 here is CASGLSGSGNTIYF. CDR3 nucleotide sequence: TGTGCTAGTGGTTTATCGGGGTCTGGAAACACCATATATTTT.

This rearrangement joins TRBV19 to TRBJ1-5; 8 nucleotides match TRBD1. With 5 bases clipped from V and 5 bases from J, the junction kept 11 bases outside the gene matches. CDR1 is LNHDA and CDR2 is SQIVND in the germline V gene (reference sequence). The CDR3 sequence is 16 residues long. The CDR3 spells CASSHRGEVMDQPQHF. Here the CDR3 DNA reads TGTGCCAGTAGTCACAGGGGGGAAGTGATGGATCAGCCCCAGCATTTT.

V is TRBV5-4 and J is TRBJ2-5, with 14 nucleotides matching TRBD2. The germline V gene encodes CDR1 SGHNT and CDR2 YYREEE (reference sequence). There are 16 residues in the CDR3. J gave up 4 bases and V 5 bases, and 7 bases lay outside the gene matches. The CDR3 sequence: CASSGTSGGRGETQYF. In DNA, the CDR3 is TGTGCCAGCAGTGGGACTAGCGGGGGCCGAGGAGAGACCCAGTACTTC.

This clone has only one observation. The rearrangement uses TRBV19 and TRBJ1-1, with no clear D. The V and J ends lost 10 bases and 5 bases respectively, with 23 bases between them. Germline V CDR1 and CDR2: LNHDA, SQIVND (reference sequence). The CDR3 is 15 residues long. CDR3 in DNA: TGTGCCACCTCGGAGGACTGGTCCCTTGGGACTGAAGCTTTCTTT. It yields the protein CATSEDWSLGTEAFF.

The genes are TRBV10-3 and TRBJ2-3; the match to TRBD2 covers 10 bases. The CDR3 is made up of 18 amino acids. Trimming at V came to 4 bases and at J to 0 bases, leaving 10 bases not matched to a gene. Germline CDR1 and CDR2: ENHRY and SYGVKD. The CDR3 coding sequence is TGTGCCATCAGTGTATCTAGCGGGGGTCTACTTAGCACAGATACGCAGTATTTT. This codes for CAISVSSGGLLSTDTQYF.

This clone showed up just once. The CDR3 nucleotides are TGTGCCAGTCTACCGGGACTCTTAATGGGAGGGGAGCTGTTTTTT. It specifies CASLPGLLMGGELFF. The V gene is TRBV7-2, the J gene TRBJ2-2; tentatively, D is TRBD2 (6 bases). The CDR3 has 15 residues. CDR1 and CDR2 from the germline V gene are SGHTA and FQGNSA. The germline V and J ends were trimmed by 9 bases and 8 bases, with 22 bases remaining between them.

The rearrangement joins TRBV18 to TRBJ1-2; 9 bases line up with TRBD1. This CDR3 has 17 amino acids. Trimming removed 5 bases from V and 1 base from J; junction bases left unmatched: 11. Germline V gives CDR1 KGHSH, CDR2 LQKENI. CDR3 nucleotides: TGTGCCAGCTCATCAGGACAGGGGAGCTTCCTTAACTATGGCTACACCTTC. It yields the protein CASSSGQGSFLNYGYTF.

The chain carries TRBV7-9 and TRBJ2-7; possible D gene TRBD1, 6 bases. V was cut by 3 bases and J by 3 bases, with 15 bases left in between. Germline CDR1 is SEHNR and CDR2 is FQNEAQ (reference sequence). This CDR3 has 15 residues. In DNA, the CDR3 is TGTGCCAGCAGCTTGAACGAGAGAGGGGGCTACGAGCAGTACTTC. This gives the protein CASSLNERGGYEQYF.

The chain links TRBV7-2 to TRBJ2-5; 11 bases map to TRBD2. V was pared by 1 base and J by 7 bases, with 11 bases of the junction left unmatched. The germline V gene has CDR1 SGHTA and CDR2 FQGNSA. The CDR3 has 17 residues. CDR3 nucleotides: TGTGCCAGCAGCTTAGTGGCTAGCGGGGGGCCCCGGGGGACCCAGTACTTC. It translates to CASSLVASGGPRGTQYF.